Detailed here is one T cell receptor beta chain. It lacks a known antigen. No qualities accompany the bases; no much larger clone lies one base away. This entry is derived from a study of precursors of human CD4 cytotoxic T cells (dated by TCRdb to 2016 to 2019). A note on the overall study: In total, about 15 donors contributed CD4+ memory subsets to the bulk TCR-seq analysis. TCR-seq analysis of approximately 15 donors yielded TCRalpha and TCRbeta chain sequences (table S7).

General study outcomes and caveats: The limitation that the direction of differentiation between precursor and effector cells cannot be definitively established by a human observational design was noted by the authors. Some bulk TCR-seq comparisons included only 13 of the 14 donors, suggesting not every subset was available for every donor. Expanded effector clonotypes made up a larger fraction of IL-7Rhigh TEMRA clonotypes than of TEM or TCM clonotypes. More restricted TCR repertoires, with lower diversity and more expanded clonotypes, were shown by IL-7Rhigh and IL-7R- TEMRA subsets than by TCM and TEM subsets.

Measured from the cysteine to the phenylalanine, the CDR3 is 15 residues long. The kept DNA is CDR3 alone, 45 bases in frame from the first base. Clipping removes 3 bases from V and 3 bases from J, with 6 as the unmatched junction base count. From a lookup of the germline V gene (reference sequence), CDR1 and CDR2 are SGHNT and YYREEE. Bulk UMI-based TCR sequencing was performed on four sorted CD4+ memory subsets (TCM, TEM, IL-7Rhigh TEMRA, IL-7R- TEMRA) to test a precursor-effector relationship among CD4 cytotoxic T cells. Cells were obtained from peripheral blood mononuclear cells that had been isolated from human blood. The run used an Illumina MiSeq. As for how the authors treated the data: To quantify repertoire diversity, the Shannon-Wiener index was calculated using VDJtools. Expanded TCRbeta clonotypes were defined as those with a clonotype frequency of at least 3. The raw public data were reprocessed by TCRdb itself: fastp quality trimming at Q25, MiXCR clonotype calling, in-frame beta chains only. CDR3 protein duplicates are merged, each entry listing the most common genes and DNA. The V and J calls and clone size come from TCRdb's table, not from the authors' own analysis. The sample records 200 to 250 distinct CDR3 sequences, roughly a quarter of which are singletons. The ten largest make up 52% of the sample.

Sequenced material: memory CD4+ T cells from blood (PBMCs). This chain is built from TRBV5-4 and TRBJ2-4, with 7 bases aligning to TRBD1. The receptor's source is a human donor in good health. The DNA sequence is TGTGCCAGCAGCTCCCTACAGGGGCGCAAAAACATTCAGTACTTC. Its translation reads: CASSSLQGRKNIQYF.